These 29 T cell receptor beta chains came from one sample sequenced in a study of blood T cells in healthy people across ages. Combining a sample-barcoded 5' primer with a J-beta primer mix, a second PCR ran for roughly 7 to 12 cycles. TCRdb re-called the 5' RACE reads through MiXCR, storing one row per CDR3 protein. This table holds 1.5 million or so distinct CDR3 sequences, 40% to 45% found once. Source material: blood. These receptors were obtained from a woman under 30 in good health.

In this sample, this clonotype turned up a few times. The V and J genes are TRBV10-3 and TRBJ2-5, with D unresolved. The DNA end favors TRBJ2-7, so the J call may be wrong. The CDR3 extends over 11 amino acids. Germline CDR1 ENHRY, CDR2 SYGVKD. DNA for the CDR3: TGTGCCATCAGACAAGCGCACGAGCAGTACTTC. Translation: CAIRQAHEQYF.

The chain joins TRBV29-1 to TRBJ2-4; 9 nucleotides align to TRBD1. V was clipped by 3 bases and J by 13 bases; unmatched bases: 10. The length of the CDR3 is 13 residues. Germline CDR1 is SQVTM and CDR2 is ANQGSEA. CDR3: CSVEDRGSYGQYF. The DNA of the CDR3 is TGCAGCGTTGAGGACAGGGGCTCCTACGGGCAGTACTTC.

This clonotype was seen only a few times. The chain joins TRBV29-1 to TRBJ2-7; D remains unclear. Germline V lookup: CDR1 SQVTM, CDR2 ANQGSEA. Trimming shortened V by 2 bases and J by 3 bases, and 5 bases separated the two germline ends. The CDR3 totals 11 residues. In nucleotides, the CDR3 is TGCAGCGTTGAATCTGTCTACGAGCAGTACTTC. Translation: CSVESVYEQYF.

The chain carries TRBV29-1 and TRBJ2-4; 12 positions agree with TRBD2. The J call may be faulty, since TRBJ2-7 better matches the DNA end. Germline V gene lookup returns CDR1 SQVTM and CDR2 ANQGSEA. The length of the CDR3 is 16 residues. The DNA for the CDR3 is TGCAGCGTCACCAAACCGGGACTAGCGGGCAGCTACGAGCAGTACTTC. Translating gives CSVTKPGLAGSYEQYF.

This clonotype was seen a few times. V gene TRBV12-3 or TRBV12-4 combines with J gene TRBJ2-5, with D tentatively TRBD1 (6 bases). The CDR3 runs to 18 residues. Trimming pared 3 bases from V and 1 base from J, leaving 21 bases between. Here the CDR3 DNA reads TGTGCCAGCAGTTTCGGCCCAACTGCTGGCAGGGGCCAAGAGACCCAGTACTTC. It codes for CASSFGPTAGRGQETQYF.

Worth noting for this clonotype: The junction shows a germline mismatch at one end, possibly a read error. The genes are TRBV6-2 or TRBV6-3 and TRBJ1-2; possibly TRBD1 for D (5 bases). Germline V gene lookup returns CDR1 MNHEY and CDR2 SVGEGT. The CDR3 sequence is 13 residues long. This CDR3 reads CACRETANYGYTF. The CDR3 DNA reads TGTGCCTGCAGGGAAACGGCGAACTATGGCTACACCTTC.

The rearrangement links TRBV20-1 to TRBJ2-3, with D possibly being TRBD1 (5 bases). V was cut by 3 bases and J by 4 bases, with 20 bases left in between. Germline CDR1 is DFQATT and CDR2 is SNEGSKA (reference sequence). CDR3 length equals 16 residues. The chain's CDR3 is CSASVYSVGAADTQYF. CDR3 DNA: TGCAGTGCTAGCGTTTATTCGGTTGGGGCAGCAGATACGCAGTATTTT.

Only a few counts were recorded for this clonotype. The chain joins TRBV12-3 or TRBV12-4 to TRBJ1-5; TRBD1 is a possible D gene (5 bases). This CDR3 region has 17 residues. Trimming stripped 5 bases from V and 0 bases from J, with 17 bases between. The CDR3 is CASSAPGAGGSNQPQHF. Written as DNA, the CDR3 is TGTGCCAGCAGTGCCCCCGGGGCGGGGGGTAGCAATCAGCCCCAGCATTTT.

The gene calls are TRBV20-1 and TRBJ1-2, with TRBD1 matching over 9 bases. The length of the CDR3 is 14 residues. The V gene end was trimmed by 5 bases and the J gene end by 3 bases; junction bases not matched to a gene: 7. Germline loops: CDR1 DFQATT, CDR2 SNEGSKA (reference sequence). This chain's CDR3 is CSAHRGQRDYGYTF. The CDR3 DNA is TGCAGTGCTCACAGGGGGCAAAGGGACTATGGCTACACCTTC.

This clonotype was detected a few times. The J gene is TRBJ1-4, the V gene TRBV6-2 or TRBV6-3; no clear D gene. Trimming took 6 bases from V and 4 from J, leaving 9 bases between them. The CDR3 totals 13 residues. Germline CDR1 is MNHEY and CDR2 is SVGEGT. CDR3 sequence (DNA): TGTGCCAGCAGACGGACGGATAATGAAAAACTGTTTTTT. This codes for CASRRTDNEKLFF.

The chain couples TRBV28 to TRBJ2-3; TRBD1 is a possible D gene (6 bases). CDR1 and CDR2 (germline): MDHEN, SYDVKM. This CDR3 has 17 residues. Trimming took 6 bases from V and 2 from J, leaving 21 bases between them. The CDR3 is CASSWSVGGSDTDTQYF. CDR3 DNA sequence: TGTGCCAGCAGCTGGAGCGTAGGGGGATCGGACACAGATACGCAGTATTTT.

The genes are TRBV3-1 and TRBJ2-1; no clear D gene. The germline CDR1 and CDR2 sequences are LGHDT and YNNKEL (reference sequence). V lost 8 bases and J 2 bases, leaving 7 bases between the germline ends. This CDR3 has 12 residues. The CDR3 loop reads CASQGTYNEQFF. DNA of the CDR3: TGTGCCAGCCAAGGGACCTACAATGAGCAGTTCTTC.

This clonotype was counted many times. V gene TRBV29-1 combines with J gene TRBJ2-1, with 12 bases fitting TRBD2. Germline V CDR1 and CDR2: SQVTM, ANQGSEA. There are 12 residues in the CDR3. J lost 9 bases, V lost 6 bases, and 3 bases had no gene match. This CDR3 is CSVGLAGFEQFF. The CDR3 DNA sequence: TGCAGCGTCGGACTAGCGGGGTTTGAGCAGTTCTTC.

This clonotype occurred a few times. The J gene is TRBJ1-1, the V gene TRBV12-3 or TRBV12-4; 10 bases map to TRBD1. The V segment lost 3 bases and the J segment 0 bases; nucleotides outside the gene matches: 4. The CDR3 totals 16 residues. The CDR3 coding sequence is TGTGCCAGCAGTTTGGGACAGGGGCTAGTGAACACTGAAGCTTTCTTT. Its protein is CASSLGQGLVNTEAFF.

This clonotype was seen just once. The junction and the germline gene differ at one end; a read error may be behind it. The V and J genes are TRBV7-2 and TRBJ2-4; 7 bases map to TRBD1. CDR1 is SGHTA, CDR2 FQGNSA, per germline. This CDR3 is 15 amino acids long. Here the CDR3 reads CAGSSTGTGKNIQYF. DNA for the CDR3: TGTGCCGGCAGCTCGACAGGGACGGGCAAAAACATTCAGTACTTC.

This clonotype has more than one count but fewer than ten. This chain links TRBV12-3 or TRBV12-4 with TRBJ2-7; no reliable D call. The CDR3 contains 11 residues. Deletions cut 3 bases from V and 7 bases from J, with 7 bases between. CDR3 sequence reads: CASSFYEEQYF. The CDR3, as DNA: TGTGCCAGCAGTTTTTATGAAGAGCAGTACTTC.

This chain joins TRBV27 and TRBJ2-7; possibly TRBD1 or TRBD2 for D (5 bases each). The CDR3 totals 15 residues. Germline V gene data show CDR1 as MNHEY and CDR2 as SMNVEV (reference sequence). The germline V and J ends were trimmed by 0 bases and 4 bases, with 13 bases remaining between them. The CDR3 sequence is CASSLSAGPGYEQYF. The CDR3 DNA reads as TGTGCCAGCAGTTTATCGGCAGGGCCGGGGTACGAGCAGTACTTC.

CDR3 sequence reads: CASSQTKAYEQFF. CDR3 sequence (DNA): TGTGCCAGCAGCCAGACCAAAGCCTACGAGCAGTTCTTC. The V gene is TRBV4-2, the J gene TRBJ2-1; the D is unclear. Trimming removed 3 bases from V and 10 bases from J, with 13 bases in between. From germline, CDR1 is LGHNA and CDR2 YNFKEQ. The CDR3 is 13 amino acids.

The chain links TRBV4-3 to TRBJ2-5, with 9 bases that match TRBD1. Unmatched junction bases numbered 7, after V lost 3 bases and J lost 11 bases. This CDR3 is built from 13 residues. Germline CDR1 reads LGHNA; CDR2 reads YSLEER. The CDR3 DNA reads TGCGCCAGCAGCCAGCCCAGGACAGGGGAGCAGTACTTC. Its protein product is CASSQPRTGEQYF.

CDR3 coding DNA: TGTGCCAGCACCCTGGACAGTCTTGGGACTGAAGCTTTCTTT. Its protein is CASTLDSLGTEAFF. This sequence joins TRBV9 and TRBJ1-1; D perhaps matches TRBD1 (6 bases). This CDR3 has 14 amino acids. CDR1 and CDR2 from the germline V gene are SGDLS and YYNGEE. With 6 bases removed from V and 5 bases from J, the gap between germline ends came to 17 bases.

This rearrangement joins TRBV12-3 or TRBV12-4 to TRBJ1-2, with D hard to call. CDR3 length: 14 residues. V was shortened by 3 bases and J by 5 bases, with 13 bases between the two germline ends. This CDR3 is CASSFEVSSYGYTF. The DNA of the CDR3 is TGTGCCAGCAGTTTCGAGGTTAGCAGTTATGGCTACACCTTC.

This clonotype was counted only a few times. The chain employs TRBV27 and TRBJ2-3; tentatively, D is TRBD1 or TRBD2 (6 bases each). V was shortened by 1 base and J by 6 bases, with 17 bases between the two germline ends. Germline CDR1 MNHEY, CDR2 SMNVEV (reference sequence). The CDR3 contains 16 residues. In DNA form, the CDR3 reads TGTGCCAGCAGTTTATGGTCCGGGGGCCTCGGTGATACGCAGTATTTT. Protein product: CASSLWSGGLGDTQYF.

DNA of the CDR3: TGTGCCAGCAGTTTTATCGGGGGGTACTATGGCTACACCTTC. This sequence encodes CASSFIGGYYGYTF. The chain employs TRBV27 and TRBJ1-2; possible D gene TRBD1, 5 bases. The CDR3 loop spans 14 amino acids. V dropped 3 bases and J dropped 3 bases, with 11 bases sitting between them. CDR1 and CDR2 from the germline V gene are MNHEY and SMNVEV (reference sequence).

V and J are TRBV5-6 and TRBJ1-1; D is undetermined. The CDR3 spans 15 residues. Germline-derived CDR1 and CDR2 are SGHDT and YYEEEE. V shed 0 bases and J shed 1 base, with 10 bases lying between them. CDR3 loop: CASSLGEFTNTEAFF. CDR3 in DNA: TGTGCCAGCAGCTTGGGCGAATTTACGAACACTGAAGCTTTCTTT. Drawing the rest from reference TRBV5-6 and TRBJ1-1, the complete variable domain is DAGVTQSPTHLIKTRGQQVTLRCSPKSGHDTVSWYQQALGQGPQFIFQYYEEEERQRGNFPDRFSGHQFPNYSSELNVNALLLGDSALYLCASSLGEFTNTEAFFGQGTRLTVV.

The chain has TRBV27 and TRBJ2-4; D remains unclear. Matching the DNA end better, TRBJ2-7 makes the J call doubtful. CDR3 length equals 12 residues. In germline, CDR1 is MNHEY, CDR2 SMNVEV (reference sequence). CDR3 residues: CASTPAPGEQYF. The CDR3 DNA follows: TGTGCCAGCACCCCAGCCCCTGGCGAGCAGTACTTC.

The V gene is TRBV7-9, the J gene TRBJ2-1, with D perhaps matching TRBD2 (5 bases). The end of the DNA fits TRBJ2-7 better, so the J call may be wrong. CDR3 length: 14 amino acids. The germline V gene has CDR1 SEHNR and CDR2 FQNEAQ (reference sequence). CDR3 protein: CASSFTDSYNEQYF. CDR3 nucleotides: TGTGCCAGCAGCTTTACGGACTCCTACAATGAGCAGTACTTC.

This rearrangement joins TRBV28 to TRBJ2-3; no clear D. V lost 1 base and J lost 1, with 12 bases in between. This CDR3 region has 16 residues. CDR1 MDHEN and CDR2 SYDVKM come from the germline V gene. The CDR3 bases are TGTGCCAGCAGTTTATTCCGTAGTAGTGGCACAGATACGCAGTATTTT. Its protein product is CASSLFRSSGTDTQYF.

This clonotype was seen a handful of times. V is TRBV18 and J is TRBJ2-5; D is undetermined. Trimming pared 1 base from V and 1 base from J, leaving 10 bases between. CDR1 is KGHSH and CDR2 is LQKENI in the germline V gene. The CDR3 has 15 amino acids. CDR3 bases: TGTGCCAGCTCACCACAGGCAGGATCCCAAGAGACCCAGTACTTC. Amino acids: CASSPQAGSQETQYF.

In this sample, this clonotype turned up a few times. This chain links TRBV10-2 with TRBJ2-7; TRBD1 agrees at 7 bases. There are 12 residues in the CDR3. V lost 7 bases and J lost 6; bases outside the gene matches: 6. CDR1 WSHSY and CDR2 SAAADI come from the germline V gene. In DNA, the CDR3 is TGCGCCAGCACATCTTCAGGGGGCGAGCAGTACTTC. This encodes CASTSSGGEQYF.